The present T cell receptor beta chain was sequenced within a study of CD8 T cells in ankylosing spondylitis. Overall study findings and caveats: Reactive arthritis synovial fluid and blood were previously reported to contain some motif variants. Ankylosing spondylitis blood appeared to be characterized by a TCR beta motif of about eight highly homologous variants.

Turning to this clonotype: The antigen is unknown.

TCR beta libraries were made by quantitative 5'-RACE with molecular barcodes. MiXCR, applied by TCRdb to the 5' RACE reads, yields one record per CDR3 protein. The sample carries some 700,000 distinct CDR3 sequences, around 17% recorded once. V was pared by 2 bases and J by 3 bases, with 6 bases of the junction left unmatched. Germline V gene lookup returns CDR1 DFQATT and CDR2 SNEGSKA (reference sequence). The CDR3 loop spans 14 amino acids. The sequenced sample consisted of blood, either unsorted or a sorted T cell fraction (not recorded which). The sequence was obtained from a male donor with ankylosing spondylitis. This chain uses TRBV20-1 with TRBJ2-5, with 7 bases that match TRBD1. The CDR3 DNA follows: TGCAGTGCTAGATTACAGGGGAATAAAGAGACCCAGTACTTC. Translated, it gives CSARLQGNKETQYF.